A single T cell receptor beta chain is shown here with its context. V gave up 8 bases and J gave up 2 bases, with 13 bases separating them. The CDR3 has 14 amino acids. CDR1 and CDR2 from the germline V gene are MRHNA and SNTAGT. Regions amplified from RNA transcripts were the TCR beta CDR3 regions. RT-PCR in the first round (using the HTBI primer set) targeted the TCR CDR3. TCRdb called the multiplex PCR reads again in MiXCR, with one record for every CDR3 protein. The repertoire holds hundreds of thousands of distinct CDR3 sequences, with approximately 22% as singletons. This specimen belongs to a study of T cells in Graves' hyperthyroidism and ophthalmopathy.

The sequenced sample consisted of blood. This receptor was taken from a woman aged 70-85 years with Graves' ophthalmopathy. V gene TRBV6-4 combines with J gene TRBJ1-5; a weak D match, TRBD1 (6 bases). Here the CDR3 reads CASAEQGGNQPQHF. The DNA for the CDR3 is TGTGCCAGCGCGGAACAGGGAGGCAATCAGCCCCAGCATTTT.